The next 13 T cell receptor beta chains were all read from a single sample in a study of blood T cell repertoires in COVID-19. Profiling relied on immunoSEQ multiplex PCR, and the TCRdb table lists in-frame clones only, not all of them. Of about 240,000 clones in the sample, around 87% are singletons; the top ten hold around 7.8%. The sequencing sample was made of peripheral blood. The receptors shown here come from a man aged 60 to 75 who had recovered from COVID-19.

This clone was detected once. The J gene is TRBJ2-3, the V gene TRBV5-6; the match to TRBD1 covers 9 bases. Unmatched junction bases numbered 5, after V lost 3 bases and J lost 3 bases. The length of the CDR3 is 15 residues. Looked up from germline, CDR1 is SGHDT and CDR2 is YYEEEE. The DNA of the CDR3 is TGTGCCAGCAGCTCGACAGGGGGGAGGACAGATACGCAGTATTTT. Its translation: CASSSTGGRTDTQYF. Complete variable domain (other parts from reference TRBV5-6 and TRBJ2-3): DAGVTQSPTHLIKTRGQQVTLRCSPKSGHDTVSWYQQALGQGPQFIFQYYEEEERQRGNFPDRFSGHQFPNYSSELNVNALLLGDSALYLCASSSTGGRTDTQYFGPGTRLTVL.

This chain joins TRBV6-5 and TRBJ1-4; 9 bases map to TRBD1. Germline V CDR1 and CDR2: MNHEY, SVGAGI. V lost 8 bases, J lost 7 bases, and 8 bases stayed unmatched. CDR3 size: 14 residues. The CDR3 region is CASSWTGEGEKLFF. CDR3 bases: TGTGCCAGCTCCTGGACAGGGGAGGGTGAAAAACTGTTTTTT.

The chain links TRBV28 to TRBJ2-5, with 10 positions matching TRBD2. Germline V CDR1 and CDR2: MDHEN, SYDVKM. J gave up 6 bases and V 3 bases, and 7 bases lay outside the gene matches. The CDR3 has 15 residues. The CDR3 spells CASSFDGTSVKTQYF. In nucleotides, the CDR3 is TGTGCCAGCAGTTTTGACGGGACTAGCGTGAAGACCCAGTACTTC. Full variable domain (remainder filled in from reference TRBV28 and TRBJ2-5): DVKVTQSSRYLVKRTGEKVFLECVQDMDHENMFWYRQDPGLGLRLIYFSYDVKMKEKGDIPEGYSVSREKKERFSLILESASTNQTSMYLCASSFDGTSVKTQYFGPGTRLLVL.

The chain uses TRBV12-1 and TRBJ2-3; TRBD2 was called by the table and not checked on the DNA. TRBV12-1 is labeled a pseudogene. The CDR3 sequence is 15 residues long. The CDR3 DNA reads TGTGCCAGCAGCCCACTAGCGTTCTACACAGATACGCAGTATTTT. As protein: CASSPLAFYTDTQYF.

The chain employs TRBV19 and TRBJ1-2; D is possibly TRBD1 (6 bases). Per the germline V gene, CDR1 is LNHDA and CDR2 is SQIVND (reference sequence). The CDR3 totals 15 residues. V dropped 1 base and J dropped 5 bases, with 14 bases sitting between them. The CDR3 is CASSIGTGKQYGYTF. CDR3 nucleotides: TGTGCCAGTAGTATAGGAACAGGGAAGCAATATGGCTACACCTTC.

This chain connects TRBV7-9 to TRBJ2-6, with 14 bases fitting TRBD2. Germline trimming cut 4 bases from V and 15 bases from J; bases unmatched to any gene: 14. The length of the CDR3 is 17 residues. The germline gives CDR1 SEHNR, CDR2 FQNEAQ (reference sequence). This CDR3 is CASSSRTSGGPPSSLTF. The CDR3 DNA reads TGTGCCAGCAGCTCCCGGACTAGCGGGGGGCCTCCCTCTTCCCTGACTTTC.

Written as DNA, the CDR3 is TGTGCCTGGACGCCCACAGGTAAAGGGAACACTGAAGCTTTCTTT. Protein: CAWTPTGKGNTEAFF. The chain recombines TRBV30 with TRBJ1-1; TRBD1 is a possible D gene (5 bases). The V end lost 4 bases, the J end lost 1 base, and 16 bases lay between the germline ends. Looked up from germline, CDR1 is GTSNPN and CDR2 is SVGIG (reference sequence). The CDR3 contains 15 residues.

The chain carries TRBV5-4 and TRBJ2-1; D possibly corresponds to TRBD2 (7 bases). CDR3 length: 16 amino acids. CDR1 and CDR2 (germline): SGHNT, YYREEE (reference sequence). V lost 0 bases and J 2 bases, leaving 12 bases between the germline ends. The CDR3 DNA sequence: TGTGCCAGCAGCTTGGACGGGGGGCGCCCCTACAATGAGCAGTTCTTC. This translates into CASSLDGGRPYNEQFF.

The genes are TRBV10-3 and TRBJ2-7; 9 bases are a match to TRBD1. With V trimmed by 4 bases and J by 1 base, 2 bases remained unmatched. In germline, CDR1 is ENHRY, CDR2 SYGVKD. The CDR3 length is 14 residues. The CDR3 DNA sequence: TGTGCCATCAGTGGGGGGACAGGGTCCTACGAGCAGTACTTC. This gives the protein CAISGGTGSYEQYF.

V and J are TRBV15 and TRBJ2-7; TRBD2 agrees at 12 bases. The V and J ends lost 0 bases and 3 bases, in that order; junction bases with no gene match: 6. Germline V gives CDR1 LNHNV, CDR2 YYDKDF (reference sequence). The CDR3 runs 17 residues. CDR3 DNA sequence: TGTGCCACCAGCAGAGATGGTTCGACTAGCGGGGGCTACGAGCAGTACTTC. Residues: CATSRDGSTSGGYEQYF.

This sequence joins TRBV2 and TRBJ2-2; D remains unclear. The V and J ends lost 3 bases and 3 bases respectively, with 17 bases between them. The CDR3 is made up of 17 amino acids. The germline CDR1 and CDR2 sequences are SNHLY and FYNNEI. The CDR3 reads CASSEDYSTKYTGELFF. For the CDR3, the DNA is TGTGCCAGCAGTGAGGATTACAGTACAAAGTACACCGGGGAGCTGTTTTTT.

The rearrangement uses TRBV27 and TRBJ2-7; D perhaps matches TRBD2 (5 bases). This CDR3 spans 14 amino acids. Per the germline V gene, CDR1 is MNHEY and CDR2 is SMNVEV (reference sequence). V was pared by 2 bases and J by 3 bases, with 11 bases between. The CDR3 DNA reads TGTGCCAGCAGTTTAGTGGCGGGTAGCTACGAGCAGTACTTC. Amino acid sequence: CASSLVAGSYEQYF.

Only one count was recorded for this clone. CDR3 region: CASSQMFGGKNTEAFF. The CDR3 nucleotides read TGCGCCAGCAGCCAGATGTTTGGGGGCAAGAACACTGAAGCTTTCTTT. The chain links TRBV5-1 to TRBJ1-1, with D perhaps matching TRBD1 (6 bases). The CDR3 consists of 16 residues. The germline V gene encodes CDR1 SGHRS and CDR2 YFSETQ. Trimming removed 4 bases at V and 1 base at J, with 17 bases between.